The T cell receptor beta chain under discussion was sequenced for a study of T cells in Graves' hyperthyroidism and ophthalmopathy. Amplification of TCR beta CDR3 regions used RNA as the template. A first-round RT-PCR of the TCR CDR3 used the HTBI primer set. A single record per CDR3 protein comes from TCRdb applying MiXCR to the multiplex PCR reads. Of fewer than 700,000 distinct CDR3 sequences listed, around 16% are singletons. General study findings and limits: Blood also held most thyroid clonotypes expanded beyond 0.001.

At least ten counts were recorded for this clonotype. Its antigen is still unknown. V dropped 6 bases and J dropped 4; count of bases not matched to a gene: 6. The CDR3 loop spans 13 amino acids. Germline CDR1 reads DFQATT; CDR2 reads SNEGSKA (reference sequence). Uncontrolled infection, other autoimmune disease, pregnancy or lactation led to exclusion. Based on clinical symptoms, serum thyroxine and TRAb, thyroid ultrasound and orbital computed tomography, diagnoses were reached. PBMCs were obtained from approximately 10 ml fresh peripheral blood. The source of this sequence is a woman between 25 and 40 years old with Graves' hyperthyroidism. The rearrangement uses TRBV20-1 and TRBJ1-1, with 9 bases that match TRBD1. Sequenced: blood. CDR3 DNA: TGCAGTGCCAACAGGGGGCCGGGCACTGAAGCTTTCTTT. Translating gives CSANRGPGTEAFF.